This record concerns one T cell receptor beta chain sequence. The sample originates from a study of blood T cell repertoires in COVID-19. About the study: Material from acute and convalescent COVID-19 was sourced from the United States, Italy and Spain. Sources were T cells, B-cell-depleted T cells, or PBMCs; the material itself was cDNA or gDNA.

The CDR3 is 18 amino acids. Germline values: CDR1 MGHRA, CDR2 YSYEKL. Trimming pared 0 bases from V and 7 bases from J, leaving 22 bases between. Per the study methods: Reference gene primer amplification gave nucleated cell count estimates. Clones were sequenced by immunoSEQ multiplex PCR, and TCRdb holds only the in-frame ones, with some missing. The D gene and trimming were derived from the DNA, and the V and J assignments and clone size from that table. The top ten hold around 0.7% of the sample, which has approximately 480,000 clones, about nine tenths seen once. The specimen sequenced was PBMCs or T cells enriched from blood (not recorded which). The TCR comes from a woman aged 18-35 years who had recovered from COVID-19. The V call is TRBV4-1, the J call TRBJ1-5; possible D gene TRBD1, 6 bases. The CDR3 DNA reads TGCGCCAGCAGCCAAGAGCACACAGGGTATTGGGATTTCCAGCCCCAGCATTTT. Protein: CASSQEHTGYWDFQPQHF.